This T cell receptor (beta chain) was obtained from a study of cytomegalovirus exposure and HLA in healthy donors. Background on the study: From about 180 million T cells, an earlier analysis saw approximately 110 million unique TCR beta sequences.

The PCR employed 60 Vbeta primers together with 13 Jbeta primers. Profiling relied on immunoSEQ multiplex PCR, and the TCRdb table lists in-frame clones only, not all of them. The sample lists tens of thousands of clones, 70% to 85% occurring once. V was clipped by 3 bases and J by 1 base, with 24 bases between them. The CDR3 covers 19 residues. Looked up from germline, CDR1 is LNHDA and CDR2 is SQIVND (reference sequence). This clone was observed a few times. V and J are TRBV19 and TRBJ1-1; D possibly corresponds to TRBD1 (5 bases). The sequence was collected from a woman aged 40-49 years in good health and CMV-seronegative. The sample consisted of PBMCs. The CDR3 nucleotides read TGTGCCAGTAGTATTGACCCGGGGGGTTGGGGTCCTCGGAACACTGAAGCTTTCTTT. Translation gives CASSIDPGGWGPRNTEAFF.